This TCR beta chain was sequenced for a study of blood T cells in healthy people across ages. With a J-beta primer mix and a sample-barcoded 5' primer, a second PCR ran roughly 6 to 12 cycles. Using its own MiXCR run on the 5' RACE reads, TCRdb lists one record per CDR3 protein. The sample contains approximately 490,000 distinct CDR3 sequences, 20% to 30% of which appear only once. Each sample yielded at least 6 million isolated PBMCs. The CDR3 has 13 amino acids. V was pared by 4 bases and J by 3 bases, with 2 bases of the junction left unmatched. Germline V gene lookup returns CDR1 SGHRS and CDR2 YFSETQ. Separately, the same data were catalogued under a study of T cells of mothers and their children. That report notes: All extracted RNA went into cDNA synthesis, about 1.4 ug per 15 ul. A primer called M1S, used in the second PCR, added sample barcodes and 2-4 random nucleotides.

Sequenced: blood. This sequence originates from a boy younger than 18 in good health. The rearrangement uses TRBV5-1 and TRBJ1-1; 8 nucleotides align to TRBD1. The CDR3 loop reads CASSKDRDTEAFF. In DNA form, the CDR3 reads TGCGCCAGCAGCAAGGACAGGGACACTGAAGCTTTCTTT.